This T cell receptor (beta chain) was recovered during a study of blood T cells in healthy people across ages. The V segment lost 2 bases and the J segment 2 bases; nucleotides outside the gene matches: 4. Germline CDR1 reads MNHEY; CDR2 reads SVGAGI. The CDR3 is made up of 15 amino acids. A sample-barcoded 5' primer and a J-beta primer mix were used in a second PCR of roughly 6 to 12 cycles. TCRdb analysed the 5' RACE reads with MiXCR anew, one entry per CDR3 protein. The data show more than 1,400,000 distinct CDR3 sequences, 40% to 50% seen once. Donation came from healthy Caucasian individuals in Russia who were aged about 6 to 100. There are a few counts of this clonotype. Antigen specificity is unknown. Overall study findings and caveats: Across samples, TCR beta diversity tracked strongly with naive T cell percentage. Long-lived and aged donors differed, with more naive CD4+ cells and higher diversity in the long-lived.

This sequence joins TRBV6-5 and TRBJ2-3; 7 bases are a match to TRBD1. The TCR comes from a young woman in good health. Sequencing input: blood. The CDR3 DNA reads TGTGCCAGCAGTTACGGGACAGAGATCACAGATACGCAGTATTTT. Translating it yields CASSYGTEITDTQYF.